The T cell receptor (beta chain) described here comes from a study of blood T cell repertoires in COVID-19. In the study overall: From the United States, Italy and Spain came samples of acute and convalescent COVID-19. The cDNA or gDNA used as material had been derived from T cells, B-cell-depleted T cells, or PBMCs.

Data came from immunoSEQ multiplex PCR; TCRdb stores just in-frame clones and leaves some out. Of 110,000 to 150,000 clones listed, roughly 80% are singletons. This study enrolled people aged about 18 to 100 from 20 to 25 US geographic areas. Cohort 3 recovery required two negative PCRs, clearance, or symptom resolution. V dropped 1 base and J dropped 2 bases, with 14 bases sitting between them. CDR1 MNHNS and CDR2 SASEGT come from the germline V gene. CDR3 length: 16 amino acids. The specimen sequenced was PBMCs or T cells enriched from blood (not recorded which). This TCR was recovered from a woman aged 45-59 years who had recovered from COVID-19. The chain recombines TRBV6-1 with TRBJ2-5; D remains unclear. DNA for the CDR3: TGTGCCAGCAGTGAAGGTCCCAGGATTCGGCAAGAGACCCAGTACTTC. Protein product: CASSEGPRIRQETQYF.